The 17 T cell receptor beta chains listed next were all sequenced from one sample in a study of shared clonotypes between healthy human individuals. TCRdb keeps only in-frame clones here, not all; method: immunoSEQ multiplex PCR. The repertoire holds about 460,000 clones, roughly three quarters seen once, with around 12% in the top ten. Material for sequencing was PBMCs. Every receptor here comes from a woman between 40 and 50 years old in good health. Some clones in this sample may be carry-over from other donors' samples.

V and J are TRBV7-9 and TRBJ1-1, with a possible D match to TRBD1 (5 bases). CDR1 is SEHNR and CDR2 is FQNEAQ in the germline V gene (reference sequence). This CDR3 is built from 14 residues. V lost 6 bases, J lost 4 bases, and 15 bases lay in between. For the CDR3, the DNA is TGTGCCAGCAGTGATGGGGGAGAGATCACTGAAGCTTTCTTT. Its translation: CASSDGGEITEAFF.

The rearrangement uses TRBV7-9 and TRBJ2-7; D remains ambiguous. V was trimmed by 5 bases and J by 2 bases, leaving 13 bases between them. Germline V CDR1 and CDR2: SEHNR, FQNEAQ (reference sequence). The CDR3 contains 14 residues. The CDR3 spells CASSLLGPPYEQYF. CDR3 coding DNA: TGTGCCAGCAGCCTCCTCGGGCCCCCCTACGAGCAGTACTTC.

This chain joins TRBV7-5 and TRBJ1-2. TRBV7-5 constitutes a pseudogene. The CDR3 is 20 amino acids. This CDR3 reads CVRSLVFPRAGRRRGYGYTF. The CDR3 region has the DNA TGTGTCAGAAGCTTAGTATTTCCCCGGGCGGGCAGAAGGAGGGGATATGGCTACACCTTC.

This clone has just a few counts. V usage is TRBV6-1 and J usage is TRBJ2-7, with TRBD2 matching 9 bases. The V and J ends lost 8 bases and 5 bases, in that order; junction bases with no gene match: 13. This CDR3 is 15 amino acids long. Germline V gene lookup returns CDR1 MNHNS and CDR2 SASEGT. CDR3 loop: CASSRREGSENEQYF. CDR3 bases: TGTGCCAGCTCGCGGCGGGAGGGGTCTGAGAACGAGCAGTACTTC.

This clone came up once. V is TRBV7-8 and J is TRBJ2-1, with D possibly TRBD1 on 8 matching bases. Germline values: CDR1 SGHVS, CDR2 FQNEAQ. Trimming removed 3 bases at V and 2 bases at J, with 17 bases between. CDR3 length: 17 amino acids. In DNA, the CDR3 is TGTGCCAGCAGCTTGGGGAGGGGACAGGTGACCTACAATGAGCAGTTCTTC. Residues: CASSLGRGQVTYNEQFF.

This clone was counted a few times. The gene calls are TRBV5-1 and TRBJ2-3, with D perhaps TRBD2 (6 bases). This CDR3 contains 14 residues. Germline V gives CDR1 SGHRS, CDR2 YFSETQ. V lost 0 bases and J lost 5, with 10 bases in between. The CDR3 DNA follows: TGCGCCAGCAGCTTGGGACTAGATGTAGATACGCAGTATTTT. It translates to CASSLGLDVDTQYF.

The gene calls are TRBV7-8 and TRBJ1-3; D gene ambiguous. Germline values: CDR1 SGHVS, CDR2 FQNEAQ. The CDR3 covers 15 residues. The V gene lost 7 bases and the J gene lost 6 bases, with 19 bases spanning the gap. The CDR3 loop is CASTRGVDLINTIYF. The CDR3 DNA reads TGTGCCAGCACCCGTGGGGTGGATTTAATAAACACCATATATTTT.

This clone was observed a few times. This chain links TRBV7-2 with TRBJ1-5; possibly TRBD1 for D (5 bases). Trimming stripped 1 base from V and 2 bases from J, with 9 bases between. The CDR3 loop spans 15 amino acids. The germline V gene has CDR1 SGHTA and CDR2 FQGNSA. The CDR3 coding sequence is TGTGCCAGCAGCTTAGGGGGCAGGGGCAATCAGCCCCAGCATTTT. Protein: CASSLGGRGNQPQHF.

The chain uses TRBV7-8 and TRBJ2-2; no clear D gene. Trimming cost V 7 bases and J 1 base, with 13 bases left between them. Germline CDR1 and CDR2: SGHVS and FQNEAQ. This CDR3 has 15 amino acids. CDR3 sequence reads: CASTPAVWNTGELFF. CDR3 sequence (DNA): TGTGCCAGCACCCCCGCGGTTTGGAACACCGGGGAGCTGTTTTTT. Full variable domain (missing parts from reference TRBV7-8 and TRBJ2-2): GAGVSQSPRYKVAKRGQDVALRCDPISGHVSLFWYQQALGQGPEFLTYFQNEAQLDKSGLPSDRFFAERPEGSVSTLKIQRTQQEDSAVYLCASTPAVWNTGELFFGEGSRLTVL.

The chain employs TRBV6-1 and TRBJ2-5; D remains unclear. With 10 bases removed from V and 1 base from J, the gap between germline ends came to 13 bases. The CDR3 spans 13 residues. In germline, CDR1 is MNHNS, CDR2 SASEGT. CDR3 amino acids: CAINPAPQETQYF. The DNA of the CDR3 is TGTGCCATAAACCCGGCTCCCCAAGAGACCCAGTACTTC.

The chain uses TRBV14 and TRBJ2-1, with D perhaps TRBD2 (5 bases). Germline CDR1 and CDR2: SGHDN and FVKESK. The ends were cut back, 1 base at V and 6 bases at J, with 13 bases in the middle. The CDR3 contains 15 residues. CDR3 in DNA: TGTGCCAGCAGCCAAGGGAGGATCGGACTCAATGAGCAGTTCTTC. Amino acid sequence: CASSQGRIGLNEQFF.

The chain employs TRBV4-3 and TRBJ2-1; D unclear. V was trimmed by 0 bases and J by 0 bases, leaving 9 bases between them. Germline V lookup: CDR1 LGHNA, CDR2 YSLEER. The CDR3 runs 16 residues. The CDR3 spells CASSQDIGGSYNEQFF. CDR3 nucleotides: TGCGCCAGCAGCCAAGATATCGGCGGCTCCTACAATGAGCAGTTCTTC.

V and J are TRBV5-6 and TRBJ2-7; D is unclear. Trimming cost V 2 bases and J 2 bases, with 14 bases left between them. Germline CDR1 is SGHDT and CDR2 is YYEEEE. The length of the CDR3 is 15 residues. The CDR3 is CASSFRGTVTYEQYF. CDR3 DNA: TGTGCCAGCAGCTTTCGCGGAACAGTCACCTACGAGCAGTACTTC.

The V gene is TRBV20-1, the J gene TRBJ2-1; D call uncertain. Germline assignment: CDR1 DFQATT and CDR2 SNEGSKA (reference sequence). The CDR3 is made up of 11 amino acids. V gave up 3 bases and J gave up 7 bases, with 7 bases separating them. CDR3 residues: CSASSWNEQFF. Written as DNA, the CDR3 is TGCAGTGCTAGTTCGTGGAATGAGCAGTTCTTC.

V and J are TRBV4-3 and TRBJ2-2, with D maybe TRBD2 (6 bases). Trimming left V 1 base short and J 9 bases short, with 12 bases between. Germline-derived CDR1 and CDR2 are LGHNA and YSLEER. This CDR3 is 14 amino acids long. This CDR3 reads CASSQAGRDRELFF. In nucleotides, the CDR3 is TGCGCCAGCAGCCAAGCCGGGCGGGACCGGGAGCTGTTTTTT.

The sample holds a few counts of this clone. The genes are TRBV4-2 and TRBJ2-7; D gene uncertain. V was cut by 0 bases and J by 0 bases, with 6 bases left in between. CDR1 and CDR2 from the germline V gene are LGHNA and YNFKEQ. This CDR3 region has 14 residues. The chain's CDR3 is CASSQEVSSYEQYF. The DNA for the CDR3 is TGTGCCAGCAGCCAAGAAGTTAGCTCCTACGAGCAGTACTTC.

This clone was observed a few times. The genes are TRBV15 and TRBJ2-3; possible D gene TRBD2, 6 bases. V lost 5 bases and J 0 bases, leaving 15 bases between the germline ends. The CDR3 has 16 residues. The germline V gene encodes CDR1 LNHNV and CDR2 YYDKDF (reference sequence). The CDR3 nucleotides read TGTGCCACCAGCGACGGGGGTAGCAGGAGCACAGATACGCAGTATTTT. This sequence encodes CATSDGGSRSTDTQYF.